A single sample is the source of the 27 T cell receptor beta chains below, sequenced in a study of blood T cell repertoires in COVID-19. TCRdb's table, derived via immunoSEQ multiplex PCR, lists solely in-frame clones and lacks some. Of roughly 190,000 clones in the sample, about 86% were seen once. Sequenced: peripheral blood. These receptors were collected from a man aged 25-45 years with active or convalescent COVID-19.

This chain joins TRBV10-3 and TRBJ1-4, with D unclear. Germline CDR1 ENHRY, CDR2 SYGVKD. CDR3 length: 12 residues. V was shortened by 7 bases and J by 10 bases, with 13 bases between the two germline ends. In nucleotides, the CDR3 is TGTGCCATCACTGGGTCTGGAGGAAAACTGTTTTTT. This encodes CAITGSGGKLFF.

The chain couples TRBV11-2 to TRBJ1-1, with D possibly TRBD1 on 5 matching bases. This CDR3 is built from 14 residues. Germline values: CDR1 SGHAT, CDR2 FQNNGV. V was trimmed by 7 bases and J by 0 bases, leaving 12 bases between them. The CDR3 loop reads CASTTGVLNTEAFF. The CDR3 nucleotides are TGTGCCAGCACCACGGGGGTTCTGAACACTGAAGCTTTCTTT.

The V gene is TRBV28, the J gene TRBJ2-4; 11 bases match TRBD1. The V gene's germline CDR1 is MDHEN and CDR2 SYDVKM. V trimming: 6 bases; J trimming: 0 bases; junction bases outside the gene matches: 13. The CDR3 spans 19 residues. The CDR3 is CASSSIPGQGGLAKNIQYF. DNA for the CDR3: TGTGCCAGCAGCTCCATACCGGGACAGGGGGGTTTAGCCAAAAACATTCAGTACTTC. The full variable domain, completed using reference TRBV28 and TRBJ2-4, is DVKVTQSSRYLVKRTGEKVFLECVQDMDHENMFWYRQDPGLGLRLIYFSYDVKMKEKGDIPEGYSVSREKKERFSLILESASTNQTSMYLCASSSIPGQGGLAKNIQYFGAGTRLSVL.

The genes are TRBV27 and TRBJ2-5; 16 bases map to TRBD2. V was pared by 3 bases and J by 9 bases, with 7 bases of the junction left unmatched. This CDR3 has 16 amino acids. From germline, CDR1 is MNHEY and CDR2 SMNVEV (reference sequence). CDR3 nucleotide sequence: TGTGCCAGCAGTTTCAAAACGGGACTAGCGGGGGGGGCCCAGTACTTC. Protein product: CASSFKTGLAGGAQYF.

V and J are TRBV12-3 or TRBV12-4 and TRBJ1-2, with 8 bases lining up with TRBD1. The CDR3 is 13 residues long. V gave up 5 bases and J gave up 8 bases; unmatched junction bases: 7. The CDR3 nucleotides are TGTGCCAGCAGTCGCGACAGGGGTAGGGGCTACACCTTC. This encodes CASSRDRGRGYTF.

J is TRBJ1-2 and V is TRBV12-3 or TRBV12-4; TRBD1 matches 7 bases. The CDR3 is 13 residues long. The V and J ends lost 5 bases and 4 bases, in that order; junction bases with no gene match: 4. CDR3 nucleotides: TGTGCCAGCAGTGCACAGGGGCCCTATGGCTACACCTTC. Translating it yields CASSAQGPYGYTF.

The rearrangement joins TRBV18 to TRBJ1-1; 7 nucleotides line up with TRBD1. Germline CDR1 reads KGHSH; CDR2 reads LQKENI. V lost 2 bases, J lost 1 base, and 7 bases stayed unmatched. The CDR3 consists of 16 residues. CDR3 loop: CASSPVPGGGNTEAFF. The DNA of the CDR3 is TGTGCCAGCTCACCAGTGCCAGGGGGTGGGAACACTGAAGCTTTCTTT.

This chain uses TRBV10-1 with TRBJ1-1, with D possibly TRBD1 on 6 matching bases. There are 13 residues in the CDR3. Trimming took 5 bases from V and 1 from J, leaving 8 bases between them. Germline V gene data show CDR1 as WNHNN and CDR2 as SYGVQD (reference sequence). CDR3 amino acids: CASSWTENTEAFF. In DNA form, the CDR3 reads TGCGCCAGCAGTTGGACAGAGAACACTGAAGCTTTCTTT.

CDR3 sequence reads: CASSVRTGLDGYTF. The CDR3 DNA reads TGTGCCAGCAGCGTGAGGACAGGGCTGGATGGCTACACCTTC. The V gene is TRBV9, the J gene TRBJ1-2; 8 positions agree with TRBD1. V lost 2 bases, J lost 6 bases, and 6 bases stayed unmatched. The CDR3 spans 14 residues. The germline V gene encodes CDR1 SGDLS and CDR2 YYNGEE.

In DNA form, the CDR3 reads TGTGCCAGCAGCCGCAGGGTTCCGGAGACCCAGTACTTC. It yields the protein CASSRRVPETQYF. The V gene is TRBV16, the J gene TRBJ2-5, with D possibly matching TRBD1 (5 bases). Germline CDR1 and CDR2: KGHSY and FQNENV. Trimming pared 4 bases from V and 5 bases from J, leaving 11 bases between. The CDR3 sequence is 13 residues long.

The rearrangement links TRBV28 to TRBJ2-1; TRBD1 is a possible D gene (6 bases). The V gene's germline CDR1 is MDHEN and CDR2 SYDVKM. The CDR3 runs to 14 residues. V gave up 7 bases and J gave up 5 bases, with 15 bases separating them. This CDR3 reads CASIWAGVNNEQFF. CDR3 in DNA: TGTGCCAGCATATGGGCAGGGGTTAACAATGAGCAGTTCTTC. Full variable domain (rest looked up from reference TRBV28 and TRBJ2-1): DVKVTQSSRYLVKRTGEKVFLECVQDMDHENMFWYRQDPGLGLRLIYFSYDVKMKEKGDIPEGYSVSREKKERFSLILESASTNQTSMYLCASIWAGVNNEQFFGPGTRLTVL.

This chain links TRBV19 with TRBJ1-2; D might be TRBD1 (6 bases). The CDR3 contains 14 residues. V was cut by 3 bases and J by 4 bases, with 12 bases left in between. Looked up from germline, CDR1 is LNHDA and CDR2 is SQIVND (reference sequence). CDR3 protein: CASSMADRLYGYTF. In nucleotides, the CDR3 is TGTGCCAGTAGTATGGCCGACAGGCTCTATGGCTACACCTTC.

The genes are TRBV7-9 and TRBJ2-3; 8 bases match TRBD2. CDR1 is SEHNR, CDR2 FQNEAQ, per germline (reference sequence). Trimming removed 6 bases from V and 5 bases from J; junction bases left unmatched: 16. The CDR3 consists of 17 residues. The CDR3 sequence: CASSSLLLTGGQDTQYF. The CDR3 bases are TGTGCCAGCAGTTCTCTGCTGTTGACGGGGGGGCAAGATACGCAGTATTTT.

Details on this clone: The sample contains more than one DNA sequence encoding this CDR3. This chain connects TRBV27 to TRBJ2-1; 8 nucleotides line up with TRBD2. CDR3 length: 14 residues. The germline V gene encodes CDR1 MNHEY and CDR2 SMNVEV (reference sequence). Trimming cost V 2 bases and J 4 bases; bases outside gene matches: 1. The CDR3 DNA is TGTGCCAGCAGTTTAGCGGGAGGTTACAATGAGCAGTTCTTC. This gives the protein CASSLAGGYNEQFF.

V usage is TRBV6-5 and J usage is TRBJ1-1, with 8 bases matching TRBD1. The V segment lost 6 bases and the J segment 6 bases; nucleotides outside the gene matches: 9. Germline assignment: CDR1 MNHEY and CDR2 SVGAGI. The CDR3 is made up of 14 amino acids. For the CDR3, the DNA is TGTGCCAGCAGCCCCACAGGGGGTCGGCCTGAAGCTTTCTTT. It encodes CASSPTGGRPEAFF.

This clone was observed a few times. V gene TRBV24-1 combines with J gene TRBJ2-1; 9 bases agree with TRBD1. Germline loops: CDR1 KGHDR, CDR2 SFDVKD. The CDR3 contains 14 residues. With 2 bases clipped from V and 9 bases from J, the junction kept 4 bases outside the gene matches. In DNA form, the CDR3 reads TGTGCCACCAGTGATTGGACAGGGGAGGCTGAGCAGTTCTTC. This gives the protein CATSDWTGEAEQFF.

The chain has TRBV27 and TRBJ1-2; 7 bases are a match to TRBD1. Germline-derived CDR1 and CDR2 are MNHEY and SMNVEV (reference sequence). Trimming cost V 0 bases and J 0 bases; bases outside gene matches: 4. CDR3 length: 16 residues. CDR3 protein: CASSLSPTGTNYGYTF. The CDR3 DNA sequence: TGTGCCAGCAGTTTATCCCCGACAGGGACTAACTATGGCTACACCTTC.

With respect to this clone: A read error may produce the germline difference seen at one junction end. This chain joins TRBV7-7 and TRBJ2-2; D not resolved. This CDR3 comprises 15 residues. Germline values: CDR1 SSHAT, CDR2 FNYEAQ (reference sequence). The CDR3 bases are TGTGCTAGCAGCCCTAGAGGCTTGAACACCGGGGAGCTGTTTTTT. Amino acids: CASSPRGLNTGELFF.

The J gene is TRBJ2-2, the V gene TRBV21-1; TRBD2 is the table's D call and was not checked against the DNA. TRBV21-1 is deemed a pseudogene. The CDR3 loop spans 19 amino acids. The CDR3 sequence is CASSKNRSGDNKNTGELFF. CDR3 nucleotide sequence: TGTGCCAGCAGCAAAAATAGAAGCGGGGATAACAAGAACACCGGGGAGCTGTTTTTT.

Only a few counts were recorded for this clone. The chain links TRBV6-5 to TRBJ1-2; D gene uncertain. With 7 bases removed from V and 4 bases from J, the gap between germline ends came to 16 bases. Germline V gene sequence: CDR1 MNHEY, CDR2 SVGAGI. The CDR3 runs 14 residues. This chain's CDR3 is CASTFIREGYGYTF. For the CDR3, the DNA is TGTGCCAGCACCTTTATCCGGGAGGGCTATGGCTACACCTTC.

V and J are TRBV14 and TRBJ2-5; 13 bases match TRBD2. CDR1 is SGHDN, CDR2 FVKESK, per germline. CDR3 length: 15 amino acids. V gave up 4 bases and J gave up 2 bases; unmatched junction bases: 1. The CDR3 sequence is CASSRLAGGQETQYF. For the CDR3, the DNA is TGTGCCAGCAGCCGACTAGCGGGGGGTCAAGAGACCCAGTACTTC. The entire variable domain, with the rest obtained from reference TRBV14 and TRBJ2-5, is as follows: EAGVTQFPSHSVIEKGQTVTLRCDPISGHDNLYWYRRVMGKEIKFLLHFVKESKQDESGMPNNRFLAERTGGTYSTLKVQPAELEDSGVYFCASSRLAGGQETQYFGPGTRLLVL.

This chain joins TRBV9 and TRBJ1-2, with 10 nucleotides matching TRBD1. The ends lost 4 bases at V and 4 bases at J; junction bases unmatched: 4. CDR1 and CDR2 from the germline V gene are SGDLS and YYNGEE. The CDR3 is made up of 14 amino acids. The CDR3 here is CASSPGDRGYGYTF. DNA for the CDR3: TGTGCCAGCAGCCCCGGGGACAGGGGCTATGGCTACACCTTC.

The CDR3 nucleotides read TGTGCCAGCTCGCCCGGACAGAATCAGCCCCAGCATTTT. Its translation: CASSPGQNQPQHF. This rearrangement joins TRBV18 to TRBJ1-5, with D perhaps TRBD1 (6 bases). The CDR3 sequence is 13 residues long. Per germline, CDR1 KGHSH and CDR2 LQKENI. Trimming took off 6 bases at V and 4 bases at J, with 10 bases between the two ends.

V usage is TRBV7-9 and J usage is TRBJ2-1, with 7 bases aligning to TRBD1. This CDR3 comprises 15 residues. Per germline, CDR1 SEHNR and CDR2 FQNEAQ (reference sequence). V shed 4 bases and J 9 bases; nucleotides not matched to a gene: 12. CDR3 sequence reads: CASSSTGQLRGEQFF. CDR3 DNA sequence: TGTGCCAGCAGCTCCACGGGACAGCTTAGGGGTGAGCAGTTCTTC.

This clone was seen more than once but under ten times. The CDR3 spells CASSVGQGRTEAFF. CDR3 DNA: TGTGCCAGCAGCGTAGGACAGGGGAGGACTGAAGCTTTCTTT. V gene TRBV9 combines with J gene TRBJ1-1; 8 bases align to TRBD1. This CDR3 is 14 amino acids long. The V gene end was trimmed by 0 bases and the J gene end by 5 bases; junction bases not matched to a gene: 3. Germline loops: CDR1 SGDLS, CDR2 YYNGEE.

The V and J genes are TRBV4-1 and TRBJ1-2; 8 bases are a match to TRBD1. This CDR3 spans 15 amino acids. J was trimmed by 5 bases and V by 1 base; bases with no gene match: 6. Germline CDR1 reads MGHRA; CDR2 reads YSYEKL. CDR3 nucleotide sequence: TGCGCCAGCAGCCAAGCCTCGACAGGGGAGTATGGCTACACCTTC. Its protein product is CASSQASTGEYGYTF.

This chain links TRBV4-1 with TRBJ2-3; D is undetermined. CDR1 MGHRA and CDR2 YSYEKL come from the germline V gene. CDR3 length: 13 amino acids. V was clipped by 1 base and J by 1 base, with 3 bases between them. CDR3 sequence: CASSQVGTDTQYF. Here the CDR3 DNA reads TGCGCCAGCAGCCAAGTCGGCACAGATACGCAGTATTTT.